The clone carrying this T cell receptor (beta chain) appeared a few times. The target antigen is unknown. RNA transcripts provided the template for amplifying TCR beta CDR3 regions. HTBI primers were employed in first-round RT-PCR, then a second-round multiplex PCR followed. MiXCR was run by TCRdb on the multiplex PCR reads, yielding one entry per CDR3 protein. This table holds 560,000 or so distinct CDR3 sequences, approximately 37% found once. This sample was included in a study of Graves' ophthalmopathy and Graves' hyperthyroidism. General study results and limits: The blood repertoire also included most expanded thyroid clonotypes above 0.001 frequency.

Patients with other autoimmune diseases, uncontrolled infections, pregnancy or lactation were excluded. Clinical symptoms, serum thyroxine, TRAb, thyroid ultrasound and orbital computed tomography formed the basis of diagnosis. Sequenced material: peripheral blood or thyroid tissue (not recorded which). This sequence was found in an adult man with Graves' hyperthyroidism.

This CDR3 is CATSDAPGADTQYF. The CDR3 DNA follows: TGTGCCACCAGTGACGCGCCTGGTGCAGATACGCAGTATTTT. V gene TRBV24-1 combines with J gene TRBJ2-3; D gene uncertain. This CDR3 has 14 amino acids. CDR1 and CDR2 (germline): KGHDR, SFDVKD. V lost 4 bases and J lost 4, with 11 bases in between.